The entry that follows covers one TCR beta chain sequence. Its antigen is currently unknown. This specimen belongs to a study of beta chain features in type 1 diabetes. V shed 9 bases and J shed 4 bases, with 18 bases lying between them. The CDR3 loop spans 14 amino acids. In germline, CDR1 is LNHNV, CDR2 YYDKDF (reference sequence). Regarding the study as a whole: Across patients, naive, central memory and Treg TCRB repertoires exhibited apparently greater similarity than was observed across healthy donors.

Isolated RNA was reverse transcribed in full, so expressed TCRB transcripts were sequenced. Some 3.6 million reads on average were seen across naive, central memory and regulatory T cell samples. Assay used: immunoSEQ multiplex PCR; TCRdb lists only in-frame clones, some missing. In the table there are roughly 400,000 clones, approximately 16% of which are singletons. This sequence was found in a woman aged 18-29 years in good health. V gene TRBV15 combines with J gene TRBJ2-5, with a tentative D call TRBD1 (6 bases). Sequenced input: naive CD4+ T cells from blood. CDR3 in amino acids: CATGEKNRAETQYF. CDR3 DNA sequence: TGTGCCACAGGAGAGAAAAACAGGGCAGAGACCCAGTACTTC. The variable domain in full, with the rest retrieved from reference TRBV15 and TRBJ2-5, is DAMVIQNPRYQVTQFGKPVTLSCSQTLNHNVMYWYQQKSSQAPKLLFHYYDKDFNNEADTPDNFQSRRPNTSFCFLDIRSPGLGDTAMYLCATGEKNRAETQYFGPGTRLLVL.